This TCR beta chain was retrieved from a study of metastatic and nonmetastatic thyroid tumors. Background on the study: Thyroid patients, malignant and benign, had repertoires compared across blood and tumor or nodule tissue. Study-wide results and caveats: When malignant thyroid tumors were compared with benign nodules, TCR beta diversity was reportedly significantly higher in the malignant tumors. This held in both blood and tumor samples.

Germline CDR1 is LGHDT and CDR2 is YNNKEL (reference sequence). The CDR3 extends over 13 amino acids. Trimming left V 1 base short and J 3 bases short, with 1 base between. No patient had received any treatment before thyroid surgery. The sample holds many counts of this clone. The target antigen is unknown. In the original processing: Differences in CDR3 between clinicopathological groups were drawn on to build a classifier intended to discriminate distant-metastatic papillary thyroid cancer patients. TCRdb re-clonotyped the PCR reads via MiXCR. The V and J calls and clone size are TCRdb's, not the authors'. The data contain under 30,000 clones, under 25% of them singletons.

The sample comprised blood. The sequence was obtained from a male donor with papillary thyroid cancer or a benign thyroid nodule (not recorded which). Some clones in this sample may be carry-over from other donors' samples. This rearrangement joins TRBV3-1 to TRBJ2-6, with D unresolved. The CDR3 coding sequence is TGTGCCAGCAGCCAAGGTGGGGCCAACGTCCTGACTTTC. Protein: CASSQGGANVLTF.